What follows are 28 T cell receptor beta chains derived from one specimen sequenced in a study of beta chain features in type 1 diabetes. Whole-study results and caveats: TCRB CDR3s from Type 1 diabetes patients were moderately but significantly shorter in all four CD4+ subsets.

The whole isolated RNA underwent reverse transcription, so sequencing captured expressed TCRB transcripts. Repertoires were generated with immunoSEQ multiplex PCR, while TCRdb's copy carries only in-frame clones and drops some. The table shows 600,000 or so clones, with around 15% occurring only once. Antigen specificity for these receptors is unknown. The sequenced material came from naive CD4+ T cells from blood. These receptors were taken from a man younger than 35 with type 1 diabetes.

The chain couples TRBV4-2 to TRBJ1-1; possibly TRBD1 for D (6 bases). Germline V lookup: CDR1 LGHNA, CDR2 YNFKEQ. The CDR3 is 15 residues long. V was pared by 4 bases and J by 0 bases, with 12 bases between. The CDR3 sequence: CASSRSGQMNTEAFF. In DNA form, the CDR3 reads TGTGCCAGCAGCCGAAGCGGACAGATGAACACTGAAGCTTTCTTT.

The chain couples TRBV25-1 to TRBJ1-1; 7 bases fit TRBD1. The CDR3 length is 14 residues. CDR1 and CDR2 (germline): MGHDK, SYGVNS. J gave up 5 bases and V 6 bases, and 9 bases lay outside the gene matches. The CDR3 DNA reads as TGTGCCAGCAGGGGACTAGGGGGCCGGACTGAAGCTTTCTTT. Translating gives CASRGLGGRTEAFF.

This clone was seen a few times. The CDR3 nucleotides are TGTGCCTGGAAGACAGCGGGGGGTACTACGCAGTATTTT. Translated: CAWKTAGGTTQYF. This sequence joins TRBV30 and TRBJ2-3; 9 nucleotides match TRBD2. From germline, CDR1 is GTSNPN and CDR2 SVGIG (reference sequence). V trimming: 4 bases; J trimming: 8 bases; junction bases outside the gene matches: 7. This CDR3 contains 13 residues. Full variable domain (outside the CDR3, taken from reference TRBV30 and TRBJ2-3): SQTIHQWPATLVQPVGSPLSLECTVEGTSNPNLYWYRQAAGRGLQLLFYSVGIGQISSEVPQNLSASRPQDRQFILSSKKLLLSDSGFYLCAWKTAGGTTQYFGPGTRLTVL.

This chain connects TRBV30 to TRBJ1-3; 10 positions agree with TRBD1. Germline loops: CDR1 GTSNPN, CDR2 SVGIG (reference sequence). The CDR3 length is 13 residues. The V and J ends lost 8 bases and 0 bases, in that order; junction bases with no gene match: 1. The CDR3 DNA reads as TGTGCCGGGGACAGGGGCTCTGGAAACACCATATATTTT. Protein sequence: CAGDRGSGNTIYF.

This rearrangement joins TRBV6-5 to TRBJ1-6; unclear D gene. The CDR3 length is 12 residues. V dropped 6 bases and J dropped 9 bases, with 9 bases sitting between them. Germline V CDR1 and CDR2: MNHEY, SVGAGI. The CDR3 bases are TGTGCCAGCAGGGGGAATAGTTCACCCCTCCACTTT. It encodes CASRGNSSPLHF.

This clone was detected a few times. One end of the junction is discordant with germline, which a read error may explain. CDR3 in amino acids: CASSLATGSTDTQYF. CDR3 sequence (DNA): TGTGCTAGCAGCTTAGCGACGGGAAGCACAGATACGCAGTATTTT. This chain connects TRBV7-7 to TRBJ2-3, with TRBD2 as a possible D gene (5 bases). Germline CDR1 reads SSHAT; CDR2 reads FNYEAQ (reference sequence). The CDR3 loop spans 15 amino acids.

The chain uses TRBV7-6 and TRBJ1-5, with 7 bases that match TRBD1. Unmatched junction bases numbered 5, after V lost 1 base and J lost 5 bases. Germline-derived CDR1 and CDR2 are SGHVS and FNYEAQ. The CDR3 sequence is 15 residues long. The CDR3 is CASSLEGTEDQPQHF. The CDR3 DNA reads TGTGCCAGCAGCTTAGAGGGGACAGAGGATCAGCCCCAGCATTTT.

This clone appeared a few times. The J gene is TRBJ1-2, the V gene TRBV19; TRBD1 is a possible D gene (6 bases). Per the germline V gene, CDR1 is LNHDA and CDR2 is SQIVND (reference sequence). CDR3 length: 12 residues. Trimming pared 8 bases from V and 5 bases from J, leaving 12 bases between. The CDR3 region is CASAAGDYGYTF. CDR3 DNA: TGTGCCAGTGCCGCAGGGGATTATGGCTACACCTTC.

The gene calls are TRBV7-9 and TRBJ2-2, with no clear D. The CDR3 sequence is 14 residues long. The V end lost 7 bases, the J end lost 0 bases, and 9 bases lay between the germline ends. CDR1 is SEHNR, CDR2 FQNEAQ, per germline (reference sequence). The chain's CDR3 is CASTEPPNTGELFF. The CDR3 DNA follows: TGTGCCAGCACCGAACCTCCGAACACCGGGGAGCTGTTTTTT.

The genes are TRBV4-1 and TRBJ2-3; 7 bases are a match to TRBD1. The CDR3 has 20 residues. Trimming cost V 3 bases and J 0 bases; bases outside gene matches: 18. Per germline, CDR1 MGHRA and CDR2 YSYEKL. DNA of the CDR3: TGCGCCAGCAGCCAGGTCTTTTCGGACAGGAGACCTTTTAGCACAGATACGCAGTATTTT. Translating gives CASSQVFSDRRPFSTDTQYF.

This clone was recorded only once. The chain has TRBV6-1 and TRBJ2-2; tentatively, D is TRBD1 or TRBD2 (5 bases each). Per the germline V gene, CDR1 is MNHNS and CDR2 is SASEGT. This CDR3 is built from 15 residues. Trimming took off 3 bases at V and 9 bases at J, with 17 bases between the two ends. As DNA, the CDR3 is TGTGCCAGCAGTGACCCTACTAGGGGTGGCCGGGAGCTGTTTTTT. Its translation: CASSDPTRGGRELFF.

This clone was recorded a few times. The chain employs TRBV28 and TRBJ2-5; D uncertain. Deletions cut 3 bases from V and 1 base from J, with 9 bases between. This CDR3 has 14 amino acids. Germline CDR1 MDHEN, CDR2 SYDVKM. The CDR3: CASSFRRVQETQYF. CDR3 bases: TGTGCCAGCAGTTTCAGAAGGGTCCAAGAGACCCAGTACTTC.

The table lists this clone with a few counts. The CDR3 sequence is CSGLQDHEQYF. The CDR3 DNA is TGCAGCGGCCTCCAGGACCACGAGCAGTACTTC. The V gene is TRBV29-1, the J gene TRBJ2-7; D gene uncertain. The CDR3 sequence is 11 residues long. The V end was cut by 7 bases, the J end by 5 bases, with 12 bases between. Germline-derived CDR1 and CDR2 are SQVTM and ANQGSEA.

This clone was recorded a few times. CDR3: CASGVHGGAAYEQYF. The CDR3, as DNA: TGTGCCAGCGGCGTACACGGGGGGGCCGCCTACGAGCAGTACTTC. The chain combines TRBV7-2 with TRBJ2-7; 8 nucleotides line up with TRBD2. The J segment lost 2 bases and the V segment lost 8 bases, leaving 11 bases of the junction unmatched. Germline V gene lookup returns CDR1 SGHTA and CDR2 FQGNSA. The CDR3 spans 15 residues.

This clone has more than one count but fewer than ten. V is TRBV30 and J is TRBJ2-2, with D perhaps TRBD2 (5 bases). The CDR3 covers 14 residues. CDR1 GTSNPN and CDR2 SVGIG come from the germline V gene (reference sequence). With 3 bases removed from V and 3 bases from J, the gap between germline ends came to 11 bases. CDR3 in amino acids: CAWSSRGHTGELFF. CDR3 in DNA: TGTGCCTGGAGCTCCCGGGGTCACACCGGGGAGCTGTTTTTT.

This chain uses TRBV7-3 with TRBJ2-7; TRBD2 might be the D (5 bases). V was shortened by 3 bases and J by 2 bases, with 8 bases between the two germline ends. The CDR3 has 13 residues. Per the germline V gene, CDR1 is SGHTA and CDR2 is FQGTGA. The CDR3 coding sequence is TGTGCCAGCAGCTTCGGGATTACCTACGAGCAGTACTTC. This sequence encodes CASSFGITYEQYF.

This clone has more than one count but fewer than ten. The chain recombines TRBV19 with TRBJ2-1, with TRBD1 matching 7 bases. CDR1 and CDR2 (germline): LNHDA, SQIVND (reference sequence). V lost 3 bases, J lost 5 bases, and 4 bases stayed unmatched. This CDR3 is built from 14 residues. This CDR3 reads CASSIVQGNNEQFF. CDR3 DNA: TGTGCCAGTAGTATTGTACAGGGGAACAATGAGCAGTTCTTC.

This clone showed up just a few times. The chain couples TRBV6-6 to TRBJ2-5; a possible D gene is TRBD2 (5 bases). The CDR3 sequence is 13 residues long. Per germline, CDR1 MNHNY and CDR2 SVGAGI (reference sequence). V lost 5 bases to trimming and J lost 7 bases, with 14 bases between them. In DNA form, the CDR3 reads TGTGCCAGCAGTAAAGGACTGGCGGCGACCCAGTACTTC. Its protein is CASSKGLAATQYF.

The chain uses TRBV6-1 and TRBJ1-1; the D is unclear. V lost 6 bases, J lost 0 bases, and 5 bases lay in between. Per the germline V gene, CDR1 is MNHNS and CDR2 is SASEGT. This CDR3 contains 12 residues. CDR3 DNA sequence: TGTGCCAGCAGCCATATGAACACTGAAGCTTTCTTT. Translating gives CASSHMNTEAFF.

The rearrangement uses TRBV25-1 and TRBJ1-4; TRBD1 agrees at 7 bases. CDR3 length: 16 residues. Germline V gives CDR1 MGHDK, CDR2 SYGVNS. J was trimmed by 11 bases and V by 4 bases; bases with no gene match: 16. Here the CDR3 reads CASSVLATGPGQKLFF. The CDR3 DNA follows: TGTGCCAGCAGTGTCCTCGCGACAGGGCCGGGGCAGAAACTGTTTTTT. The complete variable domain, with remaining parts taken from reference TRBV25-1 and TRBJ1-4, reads EADIYQTPRYLVIGTGKKITLECSQTMGHDKMYWYQQDPGMELHLIHYSYGVNSTEKGDLSSESTVSRIRTEHFPLTLESARPSHTSQYLCASSVLATGPGQKLFFGSGTQLSVL.

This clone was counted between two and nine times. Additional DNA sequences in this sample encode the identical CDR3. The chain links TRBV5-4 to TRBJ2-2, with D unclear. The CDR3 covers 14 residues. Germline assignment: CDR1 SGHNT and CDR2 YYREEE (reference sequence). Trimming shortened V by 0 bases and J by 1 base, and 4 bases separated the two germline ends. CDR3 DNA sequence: TGTGCCAGCAGCTTGGGGGGGAACACCGGGGAGCTGTTTTTT. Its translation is CASSLGGNTGELFF. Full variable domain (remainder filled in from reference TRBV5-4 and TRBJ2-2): ETGVTQSPTHLIKTRGQQVTLRCSSQSGHNTVSWYQQALGQGPQFIFQYYREEENGRGNFPPRFSGLQFPNYSSELNVNALELDDSALYLCASSLGGNTGELFFGEGSRLTVL.

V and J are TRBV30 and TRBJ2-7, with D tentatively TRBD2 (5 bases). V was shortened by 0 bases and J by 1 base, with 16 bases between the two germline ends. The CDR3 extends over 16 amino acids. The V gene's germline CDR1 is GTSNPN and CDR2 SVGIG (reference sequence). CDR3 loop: CAWSVFSRRSSYEQYF. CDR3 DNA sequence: TGTGCCTGGAGTGTATTTTCGAGGAGGTCATCCTACGAGCAGTACTTC.

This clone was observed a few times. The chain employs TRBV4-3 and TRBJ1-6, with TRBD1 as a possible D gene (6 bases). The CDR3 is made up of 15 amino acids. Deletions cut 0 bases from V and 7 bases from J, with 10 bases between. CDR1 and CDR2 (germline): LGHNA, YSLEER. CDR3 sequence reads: CASSQERGRNSPLHF. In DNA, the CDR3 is TGCGCCAGCAGCCAAGAACGGGGGCGCAATTCACCCCTCCACTTT.

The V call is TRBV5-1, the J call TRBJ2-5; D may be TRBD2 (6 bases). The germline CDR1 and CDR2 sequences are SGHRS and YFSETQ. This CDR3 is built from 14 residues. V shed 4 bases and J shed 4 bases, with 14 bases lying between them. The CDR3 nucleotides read TGCGCCAGCAGCCCATCTAGCGTAGGAGAGACCCAGTACTTC. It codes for CASSPSSVGETQYF.

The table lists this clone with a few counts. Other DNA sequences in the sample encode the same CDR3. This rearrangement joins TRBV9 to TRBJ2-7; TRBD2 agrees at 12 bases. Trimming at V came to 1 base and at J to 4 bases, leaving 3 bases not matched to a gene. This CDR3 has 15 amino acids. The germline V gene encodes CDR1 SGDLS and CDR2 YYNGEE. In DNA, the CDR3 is TGTGCCAGCAGCGTACTAGCGGGGGGGCCATACGAGCAGTACTTC. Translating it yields CASSVLAGGPYEQYF.

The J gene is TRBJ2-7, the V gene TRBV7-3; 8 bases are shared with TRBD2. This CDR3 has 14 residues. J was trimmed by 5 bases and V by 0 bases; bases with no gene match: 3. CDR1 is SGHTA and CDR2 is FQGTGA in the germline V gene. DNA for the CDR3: TGTGCCAGCAGCTTAACTAGCGGGGTGGACGAGCAGTACTTC. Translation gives CASSLTSGVDEQYF.

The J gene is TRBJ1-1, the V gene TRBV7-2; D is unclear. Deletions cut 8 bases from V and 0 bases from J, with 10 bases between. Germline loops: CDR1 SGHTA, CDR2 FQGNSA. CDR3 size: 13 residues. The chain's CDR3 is CASGVGLNTEAFF. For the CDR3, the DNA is TGTGCCAGCGGAGTAGGTTTGAACACTGAAGCTTTCTTT.

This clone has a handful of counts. CDR3 sequence reads: CATGLAVTDTQYF. The CDR3 nucleotides read TGTGCCACCGGGTTAGCGGTCACAGATACGCAGTATTTT. This chain uses TRBV15 with TRBJ2-3; weak D call: TRBD2 (6 bases). V lost 8 bases and J lost 2, with 11 bases in between. The germline V gene has CDR1 LNHNV and CDR2 YYDKDF (reference sequence). The CDR3 runs 13 residues.